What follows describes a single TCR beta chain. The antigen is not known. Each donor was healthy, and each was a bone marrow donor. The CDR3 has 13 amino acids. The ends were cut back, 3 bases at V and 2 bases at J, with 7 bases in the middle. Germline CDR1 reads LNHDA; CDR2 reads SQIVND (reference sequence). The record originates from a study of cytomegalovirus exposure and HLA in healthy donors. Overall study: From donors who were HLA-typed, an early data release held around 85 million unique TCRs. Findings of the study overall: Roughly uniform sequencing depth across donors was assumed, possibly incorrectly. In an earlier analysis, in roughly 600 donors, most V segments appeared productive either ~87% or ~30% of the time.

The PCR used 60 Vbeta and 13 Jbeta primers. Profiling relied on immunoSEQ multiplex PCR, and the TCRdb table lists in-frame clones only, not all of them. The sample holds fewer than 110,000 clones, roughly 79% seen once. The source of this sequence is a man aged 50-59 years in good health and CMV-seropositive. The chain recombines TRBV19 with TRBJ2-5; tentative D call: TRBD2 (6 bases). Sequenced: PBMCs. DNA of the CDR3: TGTGCCAGTAGTATTGGGACTCAAGAGACCCAGTACTTC. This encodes CASSIGTQETQYF.